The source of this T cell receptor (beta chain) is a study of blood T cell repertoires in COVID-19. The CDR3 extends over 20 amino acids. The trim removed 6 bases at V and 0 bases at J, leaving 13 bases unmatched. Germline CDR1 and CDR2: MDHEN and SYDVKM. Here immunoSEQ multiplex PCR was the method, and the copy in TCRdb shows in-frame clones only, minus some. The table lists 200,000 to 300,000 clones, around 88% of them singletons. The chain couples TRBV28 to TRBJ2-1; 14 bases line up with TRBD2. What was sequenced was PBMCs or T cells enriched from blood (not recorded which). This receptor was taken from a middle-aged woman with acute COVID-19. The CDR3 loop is CASRPLPGLAGVGSYNEQFF. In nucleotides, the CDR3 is TGTGCCAGCAGGCCTCTGCCGGGACTAGCGGGGGTGGGCTCCTACAATGAGCAGTTCTTC.